Presented here are 4 T cell receptor beta chains from one specimen sequenced in a study of identifying expanded T cells in peripheral blood. TCRdb keeps only in-frame clones here, not all; method: immunoSEQ multiplex PCR. Of under 150,000 clones in the sample, around 88% were seen once. The material sequenced was blood. The receptors originated from a person aged 18-70 years in good health.

The chain couples TRBV9 to TRBJ2-1, with 9 bases that match TRBD1. Germline assignment: CDR1 SGDLS and CDR2 YYNGEE. This CDR3 is built from 16 residues. Losses at the gene ends were 4 bases for V and 7 bases for J; bases not matched to a gene: 12. In nucleotides, the CDR3 is TGTGCCAGCAGCATTAGGACAGGGGCGATTGGTAATGAGCAGTTCTTC. It codes for CASSIRTGAIGNEQFF.

The genes are TRBV28 and TRBJ2-3; 7 bases fit TRBD2. V lost 6 bases, J lost 3 bases, and 6 bases stayed unmatched. CDR1 and CDR2 from the germline V gene are MDHEN and SYDVKM. This CDR3 is 14 amino acids long. This chain's CDR3 is CASRGGLTTDTQYF. Written as DNA, the CDR3 is TGTGCCAGCAGGGGAGGGTTAACTACAGATACGCAGTATTTT.

The chain combines TRBV7-2 with TRBJ2-5; possibly TRBD2 for D (5 bases). Trimming removed 4 bases at V and 0 bases at J, with 12 bases between. Germline V gives CDR1 SGHTA, CDR2 FQGNSA. CDR3 length: 15 amino acids. The CDR3 spells CASSYQRGNQETQYF. The CDR3 DNA reads as TGTGCCAGCAGCTACCAGAGAGGGAACCAAGAGACCCAGTACTTC.

V is TRBV6-5 and J is TRBJ2-7; 7 nucleotides match TRBD1. The CDR3 is made up of 15 amino acids. Germline CDR1 is MNHEY and CDR2 is SVGAGI. After removal of 0 bases from V and 2 bases from J, the junction contained 4 bases not matched to a gene. The CDR3 is CASSYSTGDPYEQYF. As DNA, the CDR3 is TGTGCCAGCAGTTACTCTACAGGGGATCCCTACGAGCAGTACTTC.